The T cell receptor (beta chain) described here comes from a study of T cells in Graves' hyperthyroidism and ophthalmopathy. The TCR beta CDR3 regions underwent amplification using RNA transcripts as the source. A first-round RT-PCR of the TCR CDR3 used the HTBI primer set. TCRdb passed the multiplex PCR reads through MiXCR, listing each CDR3 protein once. The table records 370,000 or so distinct CDR3 sequences, about 25% of them present only once. The germline V and J ends were trimmed by 2 bases and 4 bases, with 11 bases remaining between them. CDR1 is SNHLY, CDR2 FYNNEI, per germline. The CDR3 extends over 14 amino acids. This clonotype has a handful of counts.

This TCR was sampled from a man in his forties or fifties with Graves' hyperthyroidism. The genes are TRBV2 and TRBJ1-1; D unclear. Sequencing was carried out using blood. The CDR3 DNA is TGTGCCAGCAGTGAAACAATCAGTGTCACTGAAGCTTTCTTT. Translation gives CASSETISVTEAFF.